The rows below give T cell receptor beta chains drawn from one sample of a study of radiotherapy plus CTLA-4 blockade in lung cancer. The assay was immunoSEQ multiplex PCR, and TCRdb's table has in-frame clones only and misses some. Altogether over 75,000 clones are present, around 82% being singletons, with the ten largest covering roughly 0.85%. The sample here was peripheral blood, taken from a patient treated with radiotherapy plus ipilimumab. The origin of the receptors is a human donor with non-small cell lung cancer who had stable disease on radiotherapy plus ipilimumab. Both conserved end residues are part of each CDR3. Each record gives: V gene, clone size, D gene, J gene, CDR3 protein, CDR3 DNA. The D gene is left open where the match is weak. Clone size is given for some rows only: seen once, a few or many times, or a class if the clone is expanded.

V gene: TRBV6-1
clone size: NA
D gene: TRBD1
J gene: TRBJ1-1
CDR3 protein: CASRGTGLNTEAFF
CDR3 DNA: TGTGCCAGCAGAGGGACAGGGTTGAACACTGAAGCTTTCTTT

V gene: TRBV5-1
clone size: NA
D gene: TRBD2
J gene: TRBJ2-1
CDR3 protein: CASSASGGASNEQFF
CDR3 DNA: TGCGCCAGCAGCGCTAGCGGGGGGGCTTCCAATGAGCAGTTCTTC

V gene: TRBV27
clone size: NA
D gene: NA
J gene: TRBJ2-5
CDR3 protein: CASSLEGVETQYF
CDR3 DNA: TGTGCCAGCAGTTTAGAGGGGGTGGAGACCCAGTACTTC

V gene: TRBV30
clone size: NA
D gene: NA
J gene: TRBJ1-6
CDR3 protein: CASQRGAGSPLHF
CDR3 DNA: TGTGCCTCCCAAAGGGGGGCCGGTTCACCCCTCCACTTT

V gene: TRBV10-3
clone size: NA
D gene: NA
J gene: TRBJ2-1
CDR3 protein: CAITDRNYNEQFF
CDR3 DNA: TGTGCCATCACCGATAGGAATTACAATGAGCAGTTCTTC

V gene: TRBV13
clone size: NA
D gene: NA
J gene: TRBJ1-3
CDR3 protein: CASSLVRGSSSGNTIYF
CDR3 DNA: TGTGCCAGCAGCTTAGTCAGGGGTTCCTCTTCTGGAAACACCATATATTTT

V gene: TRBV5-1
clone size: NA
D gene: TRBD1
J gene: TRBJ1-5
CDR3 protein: CASSLEGQLNQPQHF
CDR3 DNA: TGCGCCAGCAGCTTGGAGGGACAGCTGAATCAGCCCCAGCATTTT

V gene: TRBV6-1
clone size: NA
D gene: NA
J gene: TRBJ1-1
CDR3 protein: CASSEVLNTEAFF
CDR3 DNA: TGTGCCAGCAGTGAAGTCTTGAACACTGAAGCTTTCTTT

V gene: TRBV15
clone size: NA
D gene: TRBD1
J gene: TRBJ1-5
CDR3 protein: CATSRPGQVNQPQHF
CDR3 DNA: TGTGCCACCAGCAGACCGGGACAGGTCAATCAGCCCCAGCATTTT

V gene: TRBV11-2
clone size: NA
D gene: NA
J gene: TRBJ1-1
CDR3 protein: CASSFSGAPQGAFF
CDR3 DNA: TGTGCCAGCAGCTTCTCAGGGGCACCCCAGGGAGCTTTCTTT

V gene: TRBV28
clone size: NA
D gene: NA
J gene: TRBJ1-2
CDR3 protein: CASRNDRYGYTF
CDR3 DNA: TGTGCCAGCAGGAACGACAGATATGGCTACACCTTC

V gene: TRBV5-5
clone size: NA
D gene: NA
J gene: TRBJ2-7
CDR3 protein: CASSLLGVEASEQYF
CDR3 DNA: TGTGCCAGCAGCTTATTGGGAGTGGAGGCTAGCGAGCAGTACTTC

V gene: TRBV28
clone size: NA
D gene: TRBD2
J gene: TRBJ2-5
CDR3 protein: CASSHRLAGQETQYF
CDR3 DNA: TGTGCCAGCAGTCACCGACTAGCGGGACAAGAGACCCAGTACTTC

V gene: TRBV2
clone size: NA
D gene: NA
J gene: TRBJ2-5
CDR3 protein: CASSQETQYF
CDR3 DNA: TGTGCCAGCAGCCAAGAGACCCAGTACTTC

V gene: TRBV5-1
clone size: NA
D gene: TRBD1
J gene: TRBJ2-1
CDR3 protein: CASSRGQANNEQFF
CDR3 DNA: TGCGCCAGCAGCCGAGGACAGGCCAACAATGAGCAGTTCTTC

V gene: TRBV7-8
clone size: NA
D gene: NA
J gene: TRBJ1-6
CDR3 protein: CASRQGTLGSPLHF
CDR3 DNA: TGTGCCAGCAGACAGGGAACTCTAGGTTCACCCCTCCACTTT

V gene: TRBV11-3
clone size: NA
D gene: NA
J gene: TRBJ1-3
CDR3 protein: CASSLEGVRVAFSGNTIYF
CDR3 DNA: TGTGCCAGCAGCTTGGAGGGGGTCCGAGTTGCATTCTCTGGAAACACCATATATTTT

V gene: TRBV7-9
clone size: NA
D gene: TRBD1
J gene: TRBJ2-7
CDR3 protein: CASSPTGGRPYEQYF
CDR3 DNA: TGTGCCAGCAGCCCCACAGGGGGGAGACCCTACGAGCAGTACTTC

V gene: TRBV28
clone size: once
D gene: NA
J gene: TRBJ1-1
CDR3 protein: CASSVRTEAFF
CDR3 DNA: TGTGCCAGCAGTGTAAGAACTGAAGCTTTCTTT

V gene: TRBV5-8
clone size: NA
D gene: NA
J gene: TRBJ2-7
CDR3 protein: CASSPGPGNSYEQYF
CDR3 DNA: TGTGCCAGCAGCCCAGGTCCAGGAAACTCCTACGAGCAGTACTTC

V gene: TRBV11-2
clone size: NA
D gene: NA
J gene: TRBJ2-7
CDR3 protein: CASSLEGRGSSEQYF
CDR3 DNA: TGTGCCAGCAGCTTAGAGGGACGAGGAAGTTCCGAGCAGTACTTC

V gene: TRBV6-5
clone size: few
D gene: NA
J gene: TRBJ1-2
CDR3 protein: CATPGRSFYGYTF
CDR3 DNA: TGTGCCACCCCCGGGAGAAGTTTCTATGGCTACACCTTC

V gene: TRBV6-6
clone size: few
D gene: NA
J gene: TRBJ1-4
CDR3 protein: CASSSSVPSTNEKLFF
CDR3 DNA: TGTGCCAGCAGTTCATCAGTTCCCTCAACTAATGAAAAACTGTTTTTT

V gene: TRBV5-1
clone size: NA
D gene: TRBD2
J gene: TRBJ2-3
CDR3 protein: CASSAAGGFTDTQYF
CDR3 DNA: TGCGCCAGCAGCGCTGCGGGGGGCTTCACAGATACGCAGTATTTT

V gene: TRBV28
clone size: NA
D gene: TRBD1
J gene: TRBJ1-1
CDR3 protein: CASRDRMNTEAFF
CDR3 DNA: TGTGCCAGCAGGGACAGGATGAACACTGAAGCTTTCTTT

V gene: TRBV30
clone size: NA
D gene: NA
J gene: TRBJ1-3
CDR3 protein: CAWRPDSLSGNTIYF
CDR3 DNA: TGTGCCTGGAGGCCAGACAGTTTATCTGGAAACACCATATATTTT

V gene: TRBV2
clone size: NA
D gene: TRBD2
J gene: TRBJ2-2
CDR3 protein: CASSGTSGRVGELFF
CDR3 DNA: TGTGCCAGCAGTGGAACTAGCGGGAGGGTCGGGGAGCTGTTTTTT

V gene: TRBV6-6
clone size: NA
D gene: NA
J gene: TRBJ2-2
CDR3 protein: CAEGGNTGELFF
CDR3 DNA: TGTGCCGAGGGGGGGAACACCGGGGAGCTGTTTTTT

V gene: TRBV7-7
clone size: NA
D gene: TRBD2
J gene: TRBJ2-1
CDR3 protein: CASSYRLAVYNEQFF
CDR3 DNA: TGTGCTAGCAGTTACAGACTAGCGGTCTACAATGAGCAGTTCTTC

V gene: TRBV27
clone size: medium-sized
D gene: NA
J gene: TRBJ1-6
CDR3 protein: CASQRGGSSSPLHF
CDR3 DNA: TGTGCCTCTCAACGAGGAGGGAGTAGTTCACCCCTCCACTTT

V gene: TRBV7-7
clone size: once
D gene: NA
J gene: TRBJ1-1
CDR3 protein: CASSLERDTEAFF
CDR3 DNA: TGTGCCAGCAGCTTAGAGAGAGACACTGAAGCTTTCTTT

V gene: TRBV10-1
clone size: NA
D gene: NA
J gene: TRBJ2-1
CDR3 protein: CASSERLGGQYNEQFF
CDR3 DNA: TGCGCCAGCAGTGAGCGTCTGGGGGGCCAGTACAATGAGCAGTTCTTC

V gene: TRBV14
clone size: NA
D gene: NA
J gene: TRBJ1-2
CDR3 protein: CASSRAGNYGYTF
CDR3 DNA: TGTGCCAGCAGTAGGGCAGGGAACTATGGCTACACCTTC

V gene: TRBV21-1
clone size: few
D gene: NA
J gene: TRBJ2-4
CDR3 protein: CASSKGRRVENIQYF
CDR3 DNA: TGTGCCAGCAGCAAAGGTCGAAGAGTCGAAAACATTCAGTACTTC

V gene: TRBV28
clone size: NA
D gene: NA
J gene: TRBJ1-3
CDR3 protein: CASRSGTLVSGNTIYF
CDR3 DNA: TGTGCCAGCAGGAGCGGGACTCTAGTCTCTGGAAACACCATATATTTT

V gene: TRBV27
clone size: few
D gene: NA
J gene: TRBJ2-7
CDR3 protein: CASSRGGGKAYEQYF
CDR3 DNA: TGTGCCAGCAGCCGAGGCGGCGGTAAAGCCTACGAGCAGTACTTC

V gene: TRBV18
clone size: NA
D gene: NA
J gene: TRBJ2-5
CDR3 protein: CASSHWTEQETQYF
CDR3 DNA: TGTGCCAGCTCACACTGGACGGAACAAGAGACCCAGTACTTC

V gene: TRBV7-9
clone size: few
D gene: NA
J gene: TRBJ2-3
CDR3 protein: CASSLGGTQYF
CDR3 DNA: TGTGCCAGCAGCTTAGGCGGTACGCAGTATTTT

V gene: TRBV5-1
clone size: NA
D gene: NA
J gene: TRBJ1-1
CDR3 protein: CASSLRVVDTEAFF
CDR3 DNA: TGCGCCAGCAGCTTGAGAGTGGTAGACACTGAAGCTTTCTTT

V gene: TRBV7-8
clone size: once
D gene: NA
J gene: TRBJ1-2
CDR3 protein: CASSLNGVAYGYTF
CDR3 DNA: TGTGCCAGCAGCTTAAACGGGGTTGCCTATGGCTACACCTTC

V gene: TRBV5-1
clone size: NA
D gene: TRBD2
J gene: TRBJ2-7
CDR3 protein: CASSLSYGKTGTSGRGYEQYF
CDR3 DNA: TGCGCCAGCAGCTTGAGCTACGGCAAAACCGGGACTAGCGGGAGAGGATACGAGCAGTACTTC

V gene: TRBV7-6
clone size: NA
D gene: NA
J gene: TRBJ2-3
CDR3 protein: CASSLGVVGAGATDTQYF
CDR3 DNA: TGTGCCAGCAGCTTAGGGGTCGTGGGGGCCGGCGCCACAGATACGCAGTATTTT

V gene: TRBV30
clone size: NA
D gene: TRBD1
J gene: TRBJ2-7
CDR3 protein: CAWRGQGSSYEQYF
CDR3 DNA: TGTGCCTGGAGAGGACAGGGGAGCTCCTACGAGCAGTACTTC

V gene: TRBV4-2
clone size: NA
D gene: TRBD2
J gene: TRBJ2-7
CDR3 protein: CASSQMWDGGTYEQYF
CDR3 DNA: TGTGCCAGCAGCCAGATGTGGGACGGGGGGACCTACGAGCAGTACTTC

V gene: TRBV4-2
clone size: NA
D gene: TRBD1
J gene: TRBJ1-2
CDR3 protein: CASSQEPGGYGYTF
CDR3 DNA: TGTGCCAGCAGCCAAGAACCAGGGGGCTATGGCTACACCTTC

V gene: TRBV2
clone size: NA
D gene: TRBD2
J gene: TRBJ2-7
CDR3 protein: CASSRDYNGEQYF
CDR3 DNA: TGTGCCAGCAGTCGGGACTACAACGGCGAGCAGTACTTC

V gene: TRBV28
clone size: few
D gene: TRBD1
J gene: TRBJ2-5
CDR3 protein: CASSLSGQGFIETQYF
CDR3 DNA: TGTGCCAGCAGTTTATCTGGACAGGGTTTCATAGAGACCCAGTACTTC

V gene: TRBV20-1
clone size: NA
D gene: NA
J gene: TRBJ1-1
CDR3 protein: CSEESNTEAFF
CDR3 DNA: TGCAGTGAGGAATCGAACACTGAAGCTTTCTTT